A single sample gave rise to the 25 T cell receptor beta chains below, sequenced in a study of beta chain features in type 1 diabetes. Since all of the isolated RNA was reverse transcribed, expressed TCRB transcripts were what got sequenced. The table came from immunoSEQ multiplex PCR; TCRdb's copy has only in-frame clones and leaves some out. The sample holds about 270,000 clones, over 12% seen once. Sequenced input: naive CD4+ T cells from blood. These receptors all stem from a woman between 40 and 55 years old in good health.

This clone was picked up a small number of times. For the CDR3, the DNA is TGCGCCAGCAAGCAAACCCAGGGGATCAACTATGGCTACACCTTC. Translating gives CASKQTQGINYGYTF. The rearrangement uses TRBV5-1 and TRBJ1-2; maybe TRBD1 (6 bases). V was clipped by 6 bases and J by 2 bases, with 17 bases between them. This CDR3 has 15 residues. Germline V gene sequence: CDR1 SGHRS, CDR2 YFSETQ.

The V and J genes are TRBV11-2 and TRBJ1-5; TRBD1 matches 8 bases. The CDR3 contains 14 residues. Germline CDR1 is SGHAT and CDR2 is FQNNGV. V was pared by 2 bases and J by 6 bases, with 3 bases of the junction left unmatched. CDR3 protein: CASSLSGGSQPQHF. CDR3 nucleotides: TGTGCCAGCAGCTTATCAGGGGGCAGTCAGCCCCAGCATTTT. The whole variable domain, filled in from reference TRBV11-2 and TRBJ1-5, reads EAGVAQSPRYKIIEKRQSVAFWCNPISGHATLYWYQQILGQGPKLLIQFQNNGVVDDSQLPKDRFSAERLKGVDSTLKIQPAKLEDSAVYLCASSLSGGSQPQHFGDGTRLSIL.

This clone was seen a handful of times. The chain employs TRBV18 and TRBJ1-2, with TRBD1 matching 7 bases. The V gene end was trimmed by 2 bases and the J gene end by 3 bases; junction bases not matched to a gene: 15. This CDR3 has 18 amino acids. CDR1 KGHSH and CDR2 LQKENI come from the germline V gene. CDR3 bases: TGTGCCAGCTCACCATGGATCGAAAGTACCGGGACAGACTATGGCTACACCTTC. It specifies CASSPWIESTGTDYGYTF.

This clone came up a few times. The V call is TRBV6-5, the J call TRBJ2-5, with 12 nucleotides matching TRBD2. J gave up 5 bases and V 4 bases, and 8 bases lay outside the gene matches. The CDR3 spans 16 residues. Germline V CDR1 and CDR2: MNHEY, SVGAGI. CDR3 loop: CASSFLAGGPVETQYF. Written as DNA, the CDR3 is TGTGCCAGCAGTTTCCTAGCGGGGGGGCCGGTGGAGACCCAGTACTTC.

This sequence joins TRBV19 and TRBJ2-5, with a tentative D call TRBD2 (6 bases). This CDR3 contains 13 residues. Trimming stripped 6 bases from V and 5 bases from J, with 13 bases between. CDR1 LNHDA and CDR2 SQIVND come from the germline V gene (reference sequence). The CDR3 reads CASSRLVQETQYF. The CDR3 bases are TGTGCCAGTAGCAGACTAGTTCAGGAGACCCAGTACTTC.

The chain links TRBV6-1 to TRBJ1-2, with 9 bases matching TRBD1. V shed 5 bases, J shed 7 bases, and the junction held 8 bases outside the gene matches. Germline V gene lookup returns CDR1 MNHNS and CDR2 SASEGT. CDR3 length: 14 amino acids. The CDR3 bases are TGTGCCAGCAGTTTAGGGACAGGGCGAGGTGGCTACACCTTC. Its protein product is CASSLGTGRGGYTF.

This clone was picked up a small number of times. This chain uses TRBV11-2 with TRBJ2-7; 9 nucleotides line up with TRBD1. This CDR3 region has 17 residues. With V trimmed by 3 bases and J by 4 bases, 13 bases remained unmatched. Germline-derived CDR1 and CDR2 are SGHAT and FQNNGV. CDR3 DNA sequence: TGTGCCAGCAGCTTCGCAACATCCGGGACAGGGTTGTACGAGCAGTACTTC. Residues: CASSFATSGTGLYEQYF.

This clone was observed a handful of times. The CDR3 DNA sequence: TGTGCCAGCTCACCGTCCGGTATTCCAGGGTCCGAGCAGTACTTC. This sequence encodes CASSPSGIPGSEQYF. The chain links TRBV18 to TRBJ2-7, with a weak D call TRBD1 (5 bases). The CDR3 is 15 residues long. Germline loops: CDR1 KGHSH, CDR2 LQKENI. V lost 3 bases, J lost 6 bases, and 18 bases lay in between.

The CDR3 bases are TGTGCCAGCAGTGTCGGACTAGCATGGAACACCGGGGAGCTGTTTTTT. It translates to CASSVGLAWNTGELFF. The V and J genes are TRBV2 and TRBJ2-2, with 8 nucleotides matching TRBD2. The trim removed 4 bases at V and 1 base at J, leaving 5 bases unmatched. The length of the CDR3 is 16 residues. From germline, CDR1 is SNHLY and CDR2 FYNNEI.

This clone was seen a few times. The chain couples TRBV29-1 to TRBJ1-5; 9 positions match TRBD1. This CDR3 region has 13 residues. V lost 6 bases, J lost 6 bases, and 6 bases stayed unmatched. Germline V gene sequence: CDR1 SQVTM, CDR2 ANQGSEA. The CDR3 sequence is CSVGQGIFQPQHF. CDR3 bases: TGCAGCGTAGGACAGGGGATTTTTCAGCCCCAGCATTTT.

In its sample, this clone was seen a few times. A junction boundary mismatches the germline segment, possibly from a read error. The chain recombines TRBV2 with TRBJ1-1, with D possibly TRBD1 on 6 matching bases. The CDR3 covers 14 residues. Germline CDR1 SNHLY, CDR2 FYNNEI. The CDR3 nucleotides are TGTGCCAGCAGGGAAGGGATGGACAGCCATGAAGCTTTCTTT. This codes for CASREGMDSHEAFF.

The V and J genes are TRBV19 and TRBJ2-1; 8 bases match TRBD2. Germline V gives CDR1 LNHDA, CDR2 SQIVND (reference sequence). This CDR3 has 20 amino acids. V dropped 0 bases and J dropped 7; count of bases not matched to a gene: 20. The CDR3 region has the DNA TGTGCCAGTAGTATAGAATCACACACTTGGGGGACTAGTGTGGGGAATGAGCAGTTCTTC. Amino acids: CASSIESHTWGTSVGNEQFF.

This clone was seen only a few times. The V and J genes are TRBV2 and TRBJ1-2; no firm D call. Germline loops: CDR1 SNHLY, CDR2 FYNNEI. CDR3 length equals 13 residues. V was pared by 4 bases and J by 6 bases, with 12 bases between. DNA of the CDR3: TGTGCCAGCAGTGGGGCAGGCAAGAATGGCTACACCTTC. Its translation is CASSGAGKNGYTF.

There are a few counts of this clone. The gene calls are TRBV9 and TRBJ2-2; no clear D. Between the trimmed V and J ends, which lost 0 bases and 5 bases, there was a span of 14 bases. The CDR3 runs 16 residues. CDR1 is SGDLS and CDR2 is YYNGEE in the germline V gene. The CDR3 sequence: CASSVAVGPRTGELFF. Written as DNA, the CDR3 is TGTGCCAGCAGCGTAGCTGTCGGCCCGCGGACCGGGGAGCTGTTTTTT.

The chain carries TRBV19 and TRBJ1-4; the D is unclear. Germline assignment: CDR1 LNHDA and CDR2 SQIVND (reference sequence). Trimming pared 5 bases from V and 8 bases from J, leaving 18 bases between. The length of the CDR3 is 15 residues. The CDR3 reads CASSPSTHLREKLFF. In DNA, the CDR3 is TGTGCCAGTAGTCCTTCGACGCATCTGAGGGAAAAACTGTTTTTT.

The genes are TRBV10-3 and TRBJ2-7, with a weak D call TRBD1 (6 bases). V was pared by 4 bases and J by 0 bases, with 13 bases between. CDR3 size: 15 residues. From germline, CDR1 is ENHRY and CDR2 SYGVKD. CDR3 DNA sequence: TGTGCCATCAGTGGGGGACAAATTAGCTCCTACGAGCAGTACTTC. Translated: CAISGGQISSYEQYF.

The rearrangement links TRBV10-3 to TRBJ2-7, with 8 bases that match TRBD2. Trimming at V came to 11 bases and at J to 1 base, leaving 10 bases not matched to a gene. Germline V lookup: CDR1 ENHRY, CDR2 SYGVKD. The CDR3 consists of 14 residues. The CDR3 spells CAVSPGGPSYEQYF. For the CDR3, the DNA is TGTGCCGTCTCCCCGGGGGGGCCTTCCTACGAGCAGTACTTC.

A few counts support this clone. The chain couples TRBV2 to TRBJ1-1; a weak D match, TRBD1 (5 bases). Trimming stripped 7 bases from V and 3 bases from J, with 21 bases between. The CDR3 has 16 amino acids. The germline CDR1 and CDR2 sequences are SNHLY and FYNNEI. CDR3 DNA: TGTGCCAGCACCTGGGATGGCAGGGTAAAAGACACTGAAGCTTTCTTT. Translated, it gives CASTWDGRVKDTEAFF. Drawing the rest from reference TRBV2 and TRBJ1-1, the complete variable domain is EPEVTQTPSHQVTQMGQEVILRCVPISNHLYFYWYRQILGQKVEFLVSFYNNEISEKSEIFDDQFSVERPDGSNFTLKIRSTKLEDSAMYFCASTWDGRVKDTEAFFGQGTRLTVV.

This chain joins TRBV28 and TRBJ2-6, with TRBD1 matching over 12 bases. Trimming took 8 bases from V and 4 from J; bases not matched to a gene: 6. This CDR3 comprises 16 residues. From germline, CDR1 is MDHEN and CDR2 SYDVKM. DNA for the CDR3: TGTGCCAGCTGGGGACAGGGGGCGCAAGGGGCCAACGTCCTGACTTTC. Amino acid sequence: CASWGQGAQGANVLTF.

This chain links TRBV5-1 with TRBJ2-3; the match to TRBD2 covers 7 bases. J gave up 1 base and V 0 bases, and 8 bases lay outside the gene matches. The length of the CDR3 is 17 residues. Germline values: CDR1 SGHRS, CDR2 YFSETQ. CDR3 sequence (DNA): TGCGCCAGCAGCTTGGCAGAAAGCGGGACTCGCACAGATACGCAGTATTTT. It specifies CASSLAESGTRTDTQYF.

This clone was seen a few times. CDR3 loop: CASSGRDRENTGELFF. Written as DNA, the CDR3 is TGTGCCAGCAGCGGAAGGGACAGGGAAAACACCGGGGAGCTGTTTTTT. The chain couples TRBV11-3 to TRBJ2-2; TRBD1 matches 9 bases. V gave up 5 bases and J gave up 2 bases; unmatched junction bases: 6. Germline V gives CDR1 SGHNT, CDR2 YENEEA. The CDR3 runs 16 residues.

This clone was seen a few times. This rearrangement joins TRBV9 to TRBJ1-2, with unresolved D. This CDR3 comprises 13 residues. From germline, CDR1 is SGDLS and CDR2 YYNGEE. V was cut by 0 bases and J by 2 bases, with 5 bases left in between. The CDR3 reads CASSVDENYGYTF. In DNA, the CDR3 is TGTGCCAGCAGCGTAGACGAGAACTATGGCTACACCTTC.

CDR3 sequence: CASSYGGTGNTIYF. The CDR3 region has the DNA TGTGCCAGCAGTTATGGGGGGACTGGAAACACCATATATTTT. The chain carries TRBV6-5 and TRBJ1-3; D may be TRBD1 (5 bases). The V gene's germline CDR1 is MNHEY and CDR2 SVGAGI. V dropped 3 bases and J dropped 2 bases, with 8 bases sitting between them. The CDR3 spans 14 residues.

This clone was seen a few times. CDR3 DNA sequence: TGTGCCAGCAGCTTATACGCCGGACAGGGCCTCACCGGGGAGCTGTTTTTT. Translated: CASSLYAGQGLTGELFF. V is TRBV7-9 and J is TRBJ2-2; 8 positions match TRBD1. Trimming cost V 2 bases and J 4 bases; bases outside gene matches: 9. The CDR3 is made up of 17 amino acids. The V gene's germline CDR1 is SEHNR and CDR2 FQNEAQ (reference sequence). Looking up the rest from reference TRBV7-9 and TRBJ2-2 gives the full variable domain: DTGVSQNPRHKITKRGQNVTFRCDPISEHNRLYWYRQTLGQGPEFLTYFQNEAQLEKSRLLSDRFSAERPKGSFSTLEIQRTEQGDSAMYLCASSLYAGQGLTGELFFGEGSRLTVL.

The rearrangement links TRBV18 to TRBJ2-7, with 12 positions matching TRBD2. Unmatched junction bases numbered 12, after V lost 3 bases and J lost 3 bases. The CDR3 loop spans 18 amino acids. From germline, CDR1 is KGHSH and CDR2 LQKENI. The CDR3 DNA sequence: TGTGCCAGCTCACCCTACCTAGCGGGAGGGACCATAAGCTACGAGCAGTACTTC. Protein: CASSPYLAGGTISYEQYF.